These 3 T cell receptor beta chains were all obtained from the same sample, sequenced in a study of blood T cell repertoires in COVID-19. Data came from immunoSEQ multiplex PCR; TCRdb stores just in-frame clones and leaves some out. This sample has some 180,000 clones; around 83% occur once, and the top ten carry approximately 18%. Sequencing was done on a sample of peripheral blood. These receptors were collected from a woman aged 65 to 85 who had recovered from COVID-19.

This chain uses TRBV4-3 with TRBJ2-3; 7 nucleotides align to TRBD1. Germline CDR1 LGHNA, CDR2 YSLEER. V lost 3 bases and J lost 5; bases outside the gene matches: 8. This CDR3 region has 15 residues. The CDR3 sequence: CASSQEVGGKDTQYF. CDR3 bases: TGCGCCAGCAGCCAGGAGGTAGGGGGCAAAGATACGCAGTATTTT.

The V and J genes are TRBV7-2 and TRBJ2-3; a possible D gene is TRBD1 (5 bases). Germline values: CDR1 SGHTA, CDR2 FQGNSA. V was cut by 1 base and J by 2 bases, with 10 bases left in between. The CDR3 contains 15 residues. Here the CDR3 reads CASSLVGAPTDTQYF. CDR3 DNA sequence: TGTGCCAGCAGCTTAGTAGGGGCCCCCACAGATACGCAGTATTTT. Full variable domain (missing parts from reference TRBV7-2 and TRBJ2-3): GAGVSQSPSNKVTEKGKDVELRCDPISGHTALYWYRQSLGQGLEFLIYFQGNSAPDKSGLPSDRFSAERTGGSVSTLTIQRTQQEDSAVYLCASSLVGAPTDTQYFGPGTRLTVL.

The V gene is TRBV10-3, the J gene TRBJ2-7, with D maybe TRBD2 (7 bases). This CDR3 comprises 15 residues. V was pared by 2 bases and J by 1 base, with 12 bases between. Germline V gene data show CDR1 as ENHRY and CDR2 as SYGVKD. CDR3 DNA: TGTGCCATCAGTGAGAGGGGGGGAGCTTCCTACGAGCAGTACTTC. This gives the protein CAISERGGASYEQYF.